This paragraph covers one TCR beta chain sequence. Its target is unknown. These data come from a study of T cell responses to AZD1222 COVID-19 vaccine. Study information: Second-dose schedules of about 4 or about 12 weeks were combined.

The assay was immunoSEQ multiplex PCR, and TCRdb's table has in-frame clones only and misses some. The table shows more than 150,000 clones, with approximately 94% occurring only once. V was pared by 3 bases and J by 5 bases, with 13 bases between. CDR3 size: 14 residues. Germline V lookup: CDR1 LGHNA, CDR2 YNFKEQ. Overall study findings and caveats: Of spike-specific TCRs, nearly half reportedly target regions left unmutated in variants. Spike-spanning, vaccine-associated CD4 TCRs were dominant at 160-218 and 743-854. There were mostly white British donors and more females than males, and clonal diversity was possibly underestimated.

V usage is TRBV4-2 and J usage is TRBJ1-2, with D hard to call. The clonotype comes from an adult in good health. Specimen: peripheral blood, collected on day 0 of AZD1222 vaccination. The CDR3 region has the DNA TGTGCCAGCAGCCAGTCGTCAGGCGATTATGGCTACACCTTC. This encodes CASSQSSGDYGYTF.